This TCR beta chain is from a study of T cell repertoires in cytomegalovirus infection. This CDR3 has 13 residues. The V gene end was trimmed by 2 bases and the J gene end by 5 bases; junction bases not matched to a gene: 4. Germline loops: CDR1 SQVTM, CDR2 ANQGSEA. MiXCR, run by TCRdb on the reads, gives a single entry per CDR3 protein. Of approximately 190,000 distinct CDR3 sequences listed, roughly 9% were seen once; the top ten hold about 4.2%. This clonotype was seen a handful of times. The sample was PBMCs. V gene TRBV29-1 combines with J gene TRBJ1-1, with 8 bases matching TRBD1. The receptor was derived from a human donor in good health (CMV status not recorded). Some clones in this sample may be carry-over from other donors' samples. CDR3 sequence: CSVEQGARTEAFF. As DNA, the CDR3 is TGCAGCGTTGAACAGGGGGCGCGAACTGAAGCTTTCTTT.